The entry below gives a single TCR beta chain sequence along with its context. Method: immunoSEQ multiplex PCR; TCRdb's copy keeps in-frame clones and lacks some. The sample shows roughly 180,000 clones, roughly nine tenths of them seen only once. The data originate from a study of blood T cell repertoires in COVID-19. Overall study: Acute and convalescent COVID-19 samples came from the United States, Italy and Spain.

This sequence originates from a man aged 70-80 years with active or convalescent COVID-19. The source material was peripheral blood.

The CDR3 protein is CASSLSGNTGELFF. CDR3 bases: TGTGCCAGCAGCCTAAGCGGGAACACCGGGGAGCTGTTTTTT. V gene TRBV7-6 combines with J gene TRBJ2-2; TRBD2 might be the D (5 bases). Germline loops: CDR1 SGHVS, CDR2 FNYEAQ. The V end lost 5 bases, the J end lost 1 base, and 8 bases lay between the germline ends. This CDR3 has 14 amino acids. The whole variable domain, filled in from reference TRBV7-6 and TRBJ2-2, reads GAGVSQSPRYKVTKRGQDVALRCDPISGHVSLYWYRQALGQGPEFLTYFNYEAQQDKSGLPNDRFSAERPEGSISTLTIQRTEQRDSAMYRCASSLSGNTGELFFGEGSRLTVL.